This T cell receptor beta chain was captured by sequencing in a study of T cells in localized non-small cell lung cancer. Study-wide results and limits: Uninvolved adjacent lung showed the highest T cell clonality, exceeding tumor. Owing to sequencing of a solitary tumor region, heterogeneity cannot be discounted. Overall survival was longer when the density of T cells in the blood was higher. Across samples, adjacent lung featured a median around 57 of the top 100 tumor clones.

Assay used: immunoSEQ multiplex PCR; TCRdb lists only in-frame clones, some missing. Among roughly 67,000 clones listed, about four fifths were seen once. Trimming removed 4 bases at V and 9 bases at J, with 19 bases between. The CDR3 extends over 14 amino acids. Germline V gene data show CDR1 as SGHTS and CDR2 as YDEGEE. About this clone: The antigen remains undetermined.

This sequence was found in an older female donor with stage I lung adenocarcinoma. The chain employs TRBV5-8 and TRBJ2-5; D gene uncertain. The starting material was peripheral blood, obtained before any cancer treatment. Here the CDR3 reads CASSPAGVRYSQYF. CDR3 DNA: TGTGCCAGCAGCCCGGCCGGAGTTCGCTACTCCCAGTACTTC.